This TCR beta chain was documented in a study of beta chain features in type 1 diabetes. This clone turned up a few times. Sequenced material consisted of expressed TCRB transcripts (all of the isolated RNA was reverse transcribed). Assay used: immunoSEQ multiplex PCR; TCRdb lists only in-frame clones, some missing. The data contain around 140,000 clones, about 10% of them singletons. J gave up 10 bases and V 5 bases, and 10 bases lay outside the gene matches. CDR3 length: 14 amino acids. CDR1 is SGHTA, CDR2 FQGNSA, per germline. Sequenced: naive CD4+ T cells from blood. The chain has TRBV7-2 and TRBJ2-5; TRBD1 aligns across 10 bases. The clonotype originates from a man aged 18 to 30 in good health. This chain's CDR3 is CASSLRTGGMGQYF. Here the CDR3 DNA reads TGTGCCAGCAGCCTAAGGACAGGGGGTATGGGCCAGTACTTC.